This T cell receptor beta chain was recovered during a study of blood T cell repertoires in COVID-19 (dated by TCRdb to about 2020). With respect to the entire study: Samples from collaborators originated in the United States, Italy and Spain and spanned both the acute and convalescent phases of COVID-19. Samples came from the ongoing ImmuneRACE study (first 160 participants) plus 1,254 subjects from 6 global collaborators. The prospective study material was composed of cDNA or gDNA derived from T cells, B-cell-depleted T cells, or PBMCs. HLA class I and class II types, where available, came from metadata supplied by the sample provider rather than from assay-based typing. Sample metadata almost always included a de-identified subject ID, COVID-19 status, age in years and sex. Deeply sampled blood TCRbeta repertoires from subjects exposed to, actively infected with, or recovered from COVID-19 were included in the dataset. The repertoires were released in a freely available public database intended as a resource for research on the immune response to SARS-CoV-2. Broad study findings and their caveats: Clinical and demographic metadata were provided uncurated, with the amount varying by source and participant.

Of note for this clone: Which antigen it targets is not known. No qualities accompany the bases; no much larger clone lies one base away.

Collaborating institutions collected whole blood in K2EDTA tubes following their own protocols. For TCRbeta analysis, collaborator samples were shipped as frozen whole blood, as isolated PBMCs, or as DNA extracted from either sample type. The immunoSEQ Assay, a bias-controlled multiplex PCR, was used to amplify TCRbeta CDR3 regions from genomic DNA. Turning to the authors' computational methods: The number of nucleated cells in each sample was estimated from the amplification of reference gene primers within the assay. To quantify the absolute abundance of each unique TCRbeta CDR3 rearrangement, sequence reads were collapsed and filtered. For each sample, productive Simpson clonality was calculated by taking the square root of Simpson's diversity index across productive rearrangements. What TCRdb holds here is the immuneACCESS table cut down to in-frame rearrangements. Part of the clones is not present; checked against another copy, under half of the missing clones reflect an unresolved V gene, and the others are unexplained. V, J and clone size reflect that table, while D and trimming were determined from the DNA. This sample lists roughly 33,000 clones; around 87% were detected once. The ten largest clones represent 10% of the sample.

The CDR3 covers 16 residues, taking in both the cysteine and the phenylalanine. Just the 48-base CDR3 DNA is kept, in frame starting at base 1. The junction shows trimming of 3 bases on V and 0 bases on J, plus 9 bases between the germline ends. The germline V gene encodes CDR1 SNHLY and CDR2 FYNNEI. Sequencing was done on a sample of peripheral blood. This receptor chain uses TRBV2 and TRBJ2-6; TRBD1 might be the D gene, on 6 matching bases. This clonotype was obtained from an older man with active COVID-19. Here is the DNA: TGTGCCAGCAGTGAGGACAGCCGCTCTGGGGCCAACGTCCTGACTTTC. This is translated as CASSEDSRSGANVLTF.